This entry features one T cell receptor (beta chain) sequence. The antigen remains undetermined. This sample was taken from a study of cytomegalovirus exposure and HLA in healthy donors. Points from the study as a whole: High specificity and sensitivity for cytomegalovirus status were reported for the classifier. Excluded were some V segments that proved indistinguishable, including TRBV6-2 and TRBV6-3. It was assumed in the presence/absence analyses that sequencing depth was roughly uniform across donors.

The primer mix had 60 Vbeta and 13 Jbeta primers. Generated by immunoSEQ multiplex PCR, the TCRdb table keeps only in-frame clones and is missing some. The sample shows about 150,000 clones, approximately 9% of them seen only once. Trimming stripped 2 bases from V and 7 bases from J, with 14 bases between. The CDR3 is 14 amino acids. CDR1 and CDR2 from the germline V gene are MDHEN and SYDVKM. The sequence came from a male donor in good health and CMV-seronegative. This chain connects TRBV28 to TRBJ1-1; TRBD1 is a possible D gene (6 bases). The sequenced sample was PBMCs. CDR3 residues: CASSLGGRGFEAFF. CDR3 nucleotide sequence: TGTGCCAGCAGTTTAGGGGGCCGAGGCTTTGAAGCTTTCTTT.